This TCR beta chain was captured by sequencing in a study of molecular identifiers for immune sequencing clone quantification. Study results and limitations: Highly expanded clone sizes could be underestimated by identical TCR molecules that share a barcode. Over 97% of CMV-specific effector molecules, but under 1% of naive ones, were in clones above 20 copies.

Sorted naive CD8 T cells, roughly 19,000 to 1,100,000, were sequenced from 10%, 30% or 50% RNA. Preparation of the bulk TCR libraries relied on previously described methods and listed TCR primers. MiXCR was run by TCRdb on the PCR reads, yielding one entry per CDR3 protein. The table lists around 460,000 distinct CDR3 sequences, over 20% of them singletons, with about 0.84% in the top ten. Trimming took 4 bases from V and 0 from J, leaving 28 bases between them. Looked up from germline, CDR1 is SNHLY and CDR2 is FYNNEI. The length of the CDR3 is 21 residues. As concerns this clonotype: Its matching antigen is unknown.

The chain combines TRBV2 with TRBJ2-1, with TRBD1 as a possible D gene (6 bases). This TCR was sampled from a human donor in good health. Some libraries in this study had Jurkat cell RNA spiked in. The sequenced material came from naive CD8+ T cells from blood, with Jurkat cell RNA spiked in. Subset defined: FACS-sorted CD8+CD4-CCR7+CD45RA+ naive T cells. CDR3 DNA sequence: TGTGCCAGCAGTGGGACTCCAGGGGTAGAGGCGACAAGAAGCTCCTACAATGAGCAGTTCTTC. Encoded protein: CASSGTPGVEATRSSYNEQFF. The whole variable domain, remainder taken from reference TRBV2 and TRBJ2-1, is EPEVTQTPSHQVTQMGQEVILRCVPISNHLYFYWYRQILGQKVEFLVSFYNNEISEKSEIFDDQFSVERPDGSNFTLKIRSTKLEDSAMYFCASSGTPGVEATRSSYNEQFFGPGTRLTVL.